This TCR beta chain derives from a study of response to subunit inactivated influenza vaccine. TCRdb reanalysed the RT-PCR reads using MiXCR and keeps one entry per CDR3 protein. The data hold about 520,000 distinct CDR3 sequences, with approximately 6.9% observed a single time. General study findings and limits: Researchers suggested that each seasonal influenza vaccination recruits few new T cells.

This clonotype was counted only a few times. The antigen remains unidentified. The ends were cut back, 2 bases at V and 4 bases at J, with 9 bases in the middle. The CDR3 spans 14 residues. Looked up from germline, CDR1 is SGHTA and CDR2 is FQGNSA. This chain uses TRBV7-2 with TRBJ2-1; unclear D gene. The source material was PBMCs from blood, sampled about 24 months after vaccination. The sequence was obtained from a man aged 50 to 69 who received an inactivated influenza vaccine. Here the CDR3 DNA reads TGTGCCAGCAGCTTACCTAGTCGGTACAATGAGCAGTTCTTC. This translates into CASSLPSRYNEQFF. The full variable domain, rest sourced from reference TRBV7-2 and TRBJ2-1, is GAGVSQSPSNKVTEKGKDVELRCDPISGHTALYWYRQSLGQGLEFLIYFQGNSAPDKSGLPSDRFSAERTGGSVSTLTIQRTQQEDSAVYLCASSLPSRYNEQFFGPGTRLTVL.